Listed below are T cell receptor beta chains from one sample, sequenced in a study of OX40 agonist ivuxolimab in advanced cancers. Generated by immunoSEQ multiplex PCR, the TCRdb table keeps only in-frame clones and is missing some. The sample has roughly 53,000 clones; 93% are singletons. The sample consisted of CD4+ or CD8+ T cells sorted from blood, taken in a trial of the OX40 agonist ivuxolimab. The receptor source for this set is an adult with an advanced solid tumor such as melanoma, head and neck, liver or kidney cancer. Each CDR3 is given with its conserved first and last residue. The D gene is left open where the match is weak. Clone size is given for some rows only: seen once, a few or many times, or a class if the clone is expanded.

j_gene: TRBJ1-3
abundance: once
v_gene: TRBV4-2
len: 18
d_gene: NA
CDR3aa: CASSQVHKTLREGNTIYF
CDR3nt: TGTGCCAGCAGCCAAGTTCATAAGACCCTGCGAGAGGGAAACACCATATATTTT

j_gene: TRBJ2-7
abundance: NA
v_gene: TRBV28
len: 15
d_gene: TRBD2
CDR3aa: CASSSTSGSSYEQYF
CDR3nt: TGTGCCAGCAGTTCAACGAGCGGGAGCTCCTACGAGCAGTACTTC

j_gene: TRBJ2-2
abundance: NA
v_gene: TRBV18
len: 16
d_gene: NA
CDR3aa: CASAPTGTLNTGELFF
CDR3nt: TGTGCCAGCGCTCCCACCGGGACACTGAACACCGGGGAGCTGTTTTTT

j_gene: TRBJ2-3
abundance: NA
v_gene: TRBV6-4
len: 19
d_gene: TRBD1
CDR3aa: CASRGNRGRQSMSTDTQYF
CDR3nt: TGTGCCAGCAGAGGGAACAGGGGTAGGCAATCTATGAGCACAGATACGCAGTATTTT

j_gene: TRBJ2-1
abundance: NA
v_gene: TRBV14
len: 18
d_gene: NA
CDR3aa: CASSQYRGPRDSANEQFF
CDR3nt: TGTGCCAGCAGCCAATACCGCGGCCCCCGAGACTCCGCAAATGAGCAGTTCTTC

j_gene: TRBJ2-1
abundance: once
v_gene: TRBV7-9
len: 16
d_gene: NA
CDR3aa: CASSLAYAGSYNEQFF
CDR3nt: TGTGCCAGCAGCTTAGCTTATGCGGGATCCTACAATGAGCAGTTCTTC

j_gene: TRBJ1-1
abundance: NA
v_gene: TRBV5-5
len: 12
d_gene: NA
CDR3aa: CASSLGLTEAFF
CDR3nt: TGTGCCAGCAGCTTAGGATTGACTGAAGCTTTCTTT

j_gene: TRBJ1-2
abundance: NA
v_gene: TRBV27
len: 16
d_gene: NA
CDR3aa: CASSLHPTRSPHGYTF
CDR3nt: TGTGCCAGCAGTTTGCATCCGACCCGTTCCCCCCATGGCTACACCTTC

j_gene: TRBJ1-3
abundance: NA
v_gene: TRBV9
len: 17
d_gene: NA
CDR3aa: CASSEEGTGQLGNTIYF
CDR3nt: TGTGCCAGCAGTGAGGAAGGTACAGGCCAACTCGGAAACACCATATATTTT

j_gene: TRBJ2-7
abundance: NA
v_gene: TRBV4-1
len: 13
d_gene: TRBD2
CDR3aa: CASSRTRGYEQYF
CDR3nt: TGCGCCAGCAGCAGGACTAGGGGATACGAGCAGTACTTC

j_gene: TRBJ2-7
abundance: once
v_gene: TRBV5-1
len: 17
d_gene: NA
CDR3aa: CASSLVVVSDRDYEQYF
CDR3nt: TGCGCCAGCAGCTTGGTAGTAGTGTCGGACAGAGATTACGAGCAGTACTTC

j_gene: TRBJ2-3
abundance: NA
v_gene: TRBV27
len: 15
d_gene: TRBD2
CDR3aa: CASRTSGSVTDTQYF
CDR3nt: TGTGCCAGCAGAACCAGCGGGAGCGTAACAGATACGCAGTATTTT

j_gene: TRBJ2-5
abundance: NA
v_gene: TRBV2
len: 16
d_gene: NA
CDR3aa: CASSELEGERGETQYF
CDR3nt: TGTGCCAGCAGTGAATTAGAGGGAGAGAGGGGAGAGACCCAGTACTTC

j_gene: TRBJ1-1
abundance: NA
v_gene: TRBV28
len: 12
d_gene: NA
CDR3aa: CASGGEFGEAFF
CDR3nt: TGTGCCAGCGGGGGGGAATTTGGTGAAGCTTTCTTT

j_gene: TRBJ2-5
abundance: NA
v_gene: TRBV27
len: 17
d_gene: NA
CDR3aa: CASGPLSGGVREETQYF
CDR3nt: TGTGCCAGCGGCCCTTTGTCCGGGGGCGTGCGAGAAGAGACCCAGTACTTC

j_gene: TRBJ2-7
abundance: NA
v_gene: TRBV4-3
len: 15
d_gene: NA
CDR3aa: CASSQDFKGSYEQYF
CDR3nt: TGCGCCAGCAGCCAAGATTTTAAGGGCTCCTACGAGCAGTACTTC

j_gene: TRBJ2-7
abundance: NA
v_gene: TRBV4-3
len: 15
d_gene: NA
CDR3aa: CASSQDQARAYEQYF
CDR3nt: TGCGCCAGCAGCCAAGATCAAGCCAGGGCCTACGAGCAGTACTTC

j_gene: TRBJ1-1
abundance: NA
v_gene: TRBV2
len: 10
d_gene: NA
CDR3aa: CASSDHYVFF
CDR3nt: TGTGCCAGCAGTGACCATTACGTTTTCTTT

j_gene: TRBJ2-1
abundance: once
v_gene: TRBV18
len: 16
d_gene: NA
CDR3aa: CASSLGQGSSYNEQFF
CDR3nt: TGTGCCAGCTCACTAGGCCAAGGGAGCTCCTACAATGAGCAGTTCTTC

j_gene: TRBJ2-5
abundance: NA
v_gene: TRBV29-1
len: 17
d_gene: NA
CDR3aa: CSVEDRGQSHLQETQYF
CDR3nt: TGCAGCGTTGAAGATAGGGGTCAGTCTCACCTTCAAGAGACCCAGTACTTC

j_gene: TRBJ2-5
abundance: NA
v_gene: TRBV6-5
len: 12
d_gene: NA
CDR3aa: CASSTAGETQYF
CDR3nt: TGTGCCAGCAGCACTGCGGGGGAGACCCAGTACTTC

j_gene: TRBJ1-1
abundance: NA
v_gene: TRBV4-1
len: 14
d_gene: TRBD1
CDR3aa: CASSDRGLNTEAFF
CDR3nt: TGCGCCAGCAGCGACAGGGGGTTGAACACTGAAGCTTTCTTT

j_gene: TRBJ2-2
abundance: NA
v_gene: TRBV9
len: 17
d_gene: NA
CDR3aa: CASSINLAELNTGELFF
CDR3nt: TGTGCCAGCAGCATCAATTTAGCGGAGCTTAACACCGGGGAGCTGTTTTTT

j_gene: TRBJ1-1
abundance: NA
v_gene: TRBV7-6
len: 14
d_gene: NA
CDR3aa: CASSPGTMNTEAFF
CDR3nt: TGTGCCAGCAGCCCCGGTACCATGAACACTGAAGCTTTCTTT

j_gene: TRBJ2-7
abundance: NA
v_gene: TRBV7-8
len: 17
d_gene: TRBD2
CDR3aa: CASSLGLAGGQGYEQYF
CDR3nt: TGTGCCAGCAGCTTAGGGTTAGCGGGAGGGCAGGGCTACGAGCAGTACTTC

j_gene: TRBJ1-2
abundance: NA
v_gene: TRBV2
len: 15
d_gene: TRBD1
CDR3aa: CASSRGGQGLYGYTF
CDR3nt: TGTGCCAGCAGCCGAGGGGGACAGGGATTATATGGCTACACCTTC

j_gene: TRBJ1-2
abundance: NA
v_gene: TRBV4-3
len: 16
d_gene: TRBD1
CDR3aa: CASSSREGTGYYGYTF
CDR3nt: TGCGCCAGCAGCTCCCGGGAGGGGACAGGGTACTATGGCTACACCTTC

j_gene: TRBJ2-1
abundance: NA
v_gene: TRBV7-6
len: 13
d_gene: NA
CDR3aa: CASGGGSYNEQFF
CDR3nt: TGTGCCAGCGGGGGAGGCTCCTACAATGAGCAGTTCTTC

j_gene: TRBJ2-7
abundance: NA
v_gene: TRBV15
len: 12
d_gene: NA
CDR3aa: CATSEPPYEQYF
CDR3nt: TGTGCCACCAGCGAACCCCCTTACGAGCAGTACTTC

j_gene: TRBJ2-7
abundance: NA
v_gene: TRBV19
len: 15
d_gene: TRBD1
CDR3aa: CASSLTLDRHLKQYF
CDR3nt: TGTGCCAGTAGTTTAACCTTGGACAGGCATTTGAAGCAGTACTTC

j_gene: TRBJ2-4
abundance: NA
v_gene: TRBV30
len: 13
d_gene: NA
CDR3aa: CAWSPGQGPLEYF
CDR3nt: TGTGCCTGGAGTCCGGGGCAGGGGCCGCTTGAGTACTTC

j_gene: TRBJ2-7
abundance: few
v_gene: TRBV4-2
len: 15
d_gene: TRBD1
CDR3aa: CASSTRGQGTYEQYF
CDR3nt: TGTGCCAGCAGTACGCGTGGACAGGGTACCTACGAGCAGTACTTC

j_gene: TRBJ2-7
abundance: NA
v_gene: TRBV4-3
len: 18
d_gene: NA
CDR3aa: CASSQAPLQTGRSYEQYF
CDR3nt: TGCGCCAGCAGCCAAGCGCCCCTTCAGACAGGGAGGTCCTACGAGCAGTACTTC

j_gene: TRBJ1-2
abundance: NA
v_gene: TRBV11-2
len: 12
d_gene: NA
CDR3aa: CASSFGRTRYTF
CDR3nt: TGTGCCAGCAGCTTCGGCAGAACCCGCTACACCTTC

j_gene: TRBJ1-5
abundance: NA
v_gene: TRBV2
len: 16
d_gene: NA
CDR3aa: CASSEEFRRDDQPQHF
CDR3nt: TGTGCCAGCAGTGAAGAATTTCGAAGGGATGATCAGCCCCAGCATTTT

j_gene: TRBJ2-7
abundance: NA
v_gene: TRBV27
len: 9
d_gene: NA
CDR3aa: CARGYEQYF
CDR3nt: TGTGCCAGGGGATACGAGCAGTACTTC

j_gene: TRBJ2-3
abundance: NA
v_gene: TRBV15
len: 18
d_gene: TRBD2
CDR3aa: CATSRALAANWGPDTQYF
CDR3nt: TGTGCCACCAGCAGAGCACTAGCGGCCAACTGGGGCCCAGATACGCAGTATTTT